A single sample gave rise to the 13 T cell receptor beta chains below, sequenced in a study of OX40 agonist ivuxolimab in advanced cancers. The method was the immunoSEQ multiplex PCR assay. TCRdb took over this immuneACCESS table, retaining in-frame rearrangements with V and J assigned. Such tables are incomplete; in checked studies, under half of the missing clones stem from an unresolved V gene, and the remainder is unexplained. The sample records around 15,000 clones, about 76% of which are singletons. The ten largest clones take up under 15% of the sample. Sequencing used CD4+ or CD8+ T cells sorted from blood, obtained in a trial of the OX40 agonist ivuxolimab. The receptors were sampled from an adult with an advanced solid tumor such as melanoma, head and neck, liver or kidney cancer.

V gene TRBV9 combines with J gene TRBJ1-5; 9 nucleotides agree with TRBD1. Germline CDR1 is SGDLS and CDR2 is YYNGEE. V lost 4 bases, J lost 4 bases, and 3 bases stayed unmatched. CDR3 size: 14 residues. CDR3: CASSLGTGNQPQHF. The CDR3, as DNA: TGTGCCAGCAGCCTTGGGACAGGGAATCAGCCCCAGCATTTT.

A single count supports this clone. V usage is TRBV6-5 and J usage is TRBJ2-7, with 7 bases lining up with TRBD1. Germline V gene sequence: CDR1 MNHEY, CDR2 SVGAGI. With 6 bases clipped from V and 1 base from J, the junction kept 9 bases outside the gene matches. This CDR3 is built from 15 residues. The CDR3 DNA follows: TGTGCCAGCAGCCCTGGGACAGATGGATCCTACGAGCAGTACTTC. This sequence encodes CASSPGTDGSYEQYF.

The chain employs TRBV5-1 and TRBJ1-4; perhaps TRBD1 as D (6 bases). Germline values: CDR1 SGHRS, CDR2 YFSETQ. V was shortened by 2 bases and J by 6 bases, with 11 bases between the two germline ends. This CDR3 contains 14 residues. The CDR3 reads CASSLGGEDEKLFF. As DNA, the CDR3 is TGCGCCAGCAGCTTAGGGGGAGAGGATGAAAAACTGTTTTTT.

This chain connects TRBV7-8 to TRBJ2-7; no firm D call. The V end was cut by 3 bases, the J end by 4 bases, with 7 bases between. There are 12 residues in the CDR3. The germline V gene has CDR1 SGHVS and CDR2 FQNEAQ. CDR3 in DNA: TGTGCCAGCAGCTTGGGCAGGTACGAGCAGTACTTC. Encoded protein: CASSLGRYEQYF.

The genes are TRBV6-5 and TRBJ1-2, with D tentatively TRBD1 (5 bases). V lost 6 bases and J lost 4, with 9 bases in between. This CDR3 is 12 amino acids long. CDR1 MNHEY and CDR2 SVGAGI come from the germline V gene. DNA of the CDR3: TGTGCCAGCAGGTCAGGGCCCTATGGCTACACCTTC. It is translated as CASRSGPYGYTF.

This chain links TRBV6-1 with TRBJ2-5; perhaps D is TRBD1 or TRBD2 (5 bases each). This CDR3 region has 12 residues. Trimming removed 5 bases at V and 7 bases at J, with 11 bases between. Germline loops: CDR1 MNHNS, CDR2 SASEGT. This CDR3 reads CASSWGSGTQYF. The CDR3 coding sequence is TGTGCCAGCAGTTGGGGGTCAGGGACCCAGTACTTC.

The V call is TRBV6-4, the J call TRBJ2-3; D may be TRBD1 (5 bases). Germline CDR1 MRHNA, CDR2 SNTAGT. V was cut by 4 bases and J by 0 bases, with 8 bases left in between. This CDR3 spans 14 amino acids. CDR3 sequence: CASSVRGSTDTQYF. The CDR3, as DNA: TGTGCCAGCAGTGTAAGGGGTAGCACAGATACGCAGTATTTT.

This clone has more than one count but fewer than ten. The V and J genes are TRBV6-1 and TRBJ2-2; D is perhaps TRBD2 (5 bases). V dropped 7 bases and J dropped 0 bases, with 12 bases sitting between them. The CDR3 extends over 15 amino acids. Germline CDR1 is MNHNS and CDR2 is SASEGT. The CDR3 nucleotides read TGTGCCAGCAAAATTGAACTAGCGAACACCGGGGAGCTGTTTTTT. Translation gives CASKIELANTGELFF.

A word on this clone: One junction end disagrees with the germline gene, perhaps due to a read error. The rearrangement uses TRBV7-9 and TRBJ2-7; D not resolved. CDR3 size: 14 residues. CDR1 is SEHNR and CDR2 is FQNEAQ in the germline V gene (reference sequence). The CDR3 region is CTSSLNWVSYEQYF. The CDR3 bases are TGTACCAGCAGCTTAAATTGGGTCTCCTACGAGCAGTACTTC.

This chain links TRBV28 with TRBJ2-7; the D gene is possibly TRBD2 (5 bases). Trimming took off 4 bases at V and 1 base at J, with 17 bases between the two ends. The CDR3 spans 16 residues. Per the germline V gene, CDR1 is MDHEN and CDR2 is SYDVKM. This chain's CDR3 is CASSSFMGVESYEQYF. As DNA, the CDR3 is TGTGCCAGCAGTTCATTTATGGGAGTAGAGTCCTACGAGCAGTACTTC.

The rearrangement links TRBV6-5 to TRBJ2-2, with D unclear. CDR1 is MNHEY, CDR2 SVGAGI, per germline. This CDR3 is 14 amino acids long. The V end lost 2 bases, the J end lost 4 bases, and 8 bases lay between the germline ends. The CDR3 sequence: CASSYSTVTGELFF. The CDR3, as DNA: TGTGCCAGCAGTTACAGTACAGTCACCGGGGAGCTGTTTTTT.

J is TRBJ1-1 and V is TRBV18; maybe TRBD1 (5 bases). The CDR3 has 12 residues. The V end lost 3 bases, the J end lost 8 bases, and 10 bases lay between the germline ends. Germline V lookup: CDR1 KGHSH, CDR2 LQKENI. The CDR3 DNA reads TGTGCCAGCTCACCCCAGGGTCGGGAAGCTTTCTTT. Its protein is CASSPQGREAFF.

CDR3 nucleotides: TGTGCCAGCAGTTATACGGGGGGCGGGAACACCGGGGAGCTGTTTTTT. Amino acids: CASSYTGGGNTGELFF. The gene calls are TRBV6-6 and TRBJ2-2; possibly TRBD2 for D (7 bases). The CDR3 sequence is 16 residues long. The ends were cut back, 3 bases at V and 1 base at J, with 12 bases in the middle. CDR1 is MNHNY, CDR2 SVGAGI, per germline (reference sequence).